The source of this T cell receptor (beta chain) is a study of blood T cell repertoires in COVID-19 (dated by TCRdb to 2019 to 2021). For context, the study as a whole: Samples from collaborators originated in the United States, Italy and Spain and spanned both the acute and convalescent phases of COVID-19. The material from the prospective study consisted of cDNA or gDNA derived from T cells, B-cell-depleted T cells, or PBMCs. Deeply sampled blood TCRbeta repertoires from subjects exposed to, actively infected with, or recovered from COVID-19 were included in the dataset. The repertoires were released in a freely available public database meant as a resource for research on the immune response to SARS-CoV-2. The samples were drawn from two sources: the first 160 participants of the ongoing ImmuneRACE study, and 1,200 or so subjects contributed by 6 global collaborators. The sample metadata nearly always contained a de-identified subject ID, COVID-19 status, age in years and sex. Where HLA class I and class II types were available, the types were taken from metadata supplied by the sample provider, not from assay-based typing.

V ends up 3 bases short and J 2 bases short, with an unmatched junction base count of 13. The germline V gene encodes CDR1 DFQATT and CDR2 SNEGSKA (reference sequence). The CDR3 holds 16 amino acids from the cysteine to the phenylalanine. The only DNA kept is the CDR3, 48 bases in frame from the first base. The collaborating institutions used their own protocols to collect whole blood in K2EDTA tubes. Collaborator samples were shipped for TCRbeta analysis as frozen whole blood, isolated PBMCs, or DNA extracted from either sample type. Note on this clone: Its antigen has not been determined. No quality values exist for individual bases; no much larger clone is one base distant.

TCRbeta CDR3 regions were amplified from genomic DNA by means of the immunoSEQ Assay, a bias-controlled multiplex PCR. Regarding the original processing steps: The number of nucleated cells in each sample was estimated from the amplification of reference gene primers within the assay. To quantify the absolute abundance of each unique TCRbeta CDR3 rearrangement, sequence reads were collapsed and filtered. Productive Simpson clonality was computed per sample as the square root of Simpson's diversity index over productive rearrangements. TCRdb took over this immuneACCESS table, retaining in-frame rearrangements with V and J assigned. Such tables are incomplete; in checked studies, under half of the missing clones stem from an unresolved V gene, and the remainder is unexplained. The V and J calls and clone size are taken from that table; D and trimming were inferred from the DNA. This sample comprises tens of thousands of clones, roughly 79% of them detected only once. The ten largest clonotypes hold 6.3% of the sample.

Here is what the overall study found, with its caveats: The quantity of clinical and demographic metadata differed by source and by participant and was supplied without curation.

The sequence joins TRBV20-1 to TRBJ2-7; 7 central bases correspond to TRBD2. The specimen sequenced was peripheral blood. The sequence was collected from a woman aged 55-69 years with acute or convalescent COVID-19. The sequenced DNA: TGCAGTGCTAGTTTGGGGAAAGCGGGGAGGCCCTACGAGCAGTACTTC. Its protein product is CSASLGKAGRPYEQYF.